This T cell receptor beta chain originates from a study of OX40 agonist ivuxolimab in advanced cancers. Study background: Two cutaneous melanoma patients and one hepatocellular carcinoma patient, three in all, had partial responses. Study outcomes and limitations: At 0.1 to 3.0 mg/kg and by week 6, CD4+ and CD8+ T cells in the blood had expanded clonally.

Only in-frame clones appear in the TCRdb table, and some are missing; sequencing was by immunoSEQ multiplex PCR. The table records roughly 79,000 clones, around 92% of them present only once. Comments on this clone: Its antigen remains unknown.

This clonotype was sampled from an adult with an advanced solid tumor such as melanoma, head and neck, liver or kidney cancer. This sample comprised CD4+ or CD8+ T cells sorted from blood, obtained in a trial of the OX40 agonist ivuxolimab.

For the CDR3, the DNA is TGTGCCAGCAGCCTGGGACAGGGGGCCATCTATGGCTACACCTTC. This codes for CASSLGQGAIYGYTF. This chain uses TRBV13 with TRBJ1-2, with TRBD1 identical over 12 bases. V trimming: 5 bases; J trimming: 4 bases; junction bases outside the gene matches: 5. Germline CDR1 and CDR2: PRHDT and FYEKMQ (reference sequence). The length of the CDR3 is 15 residues.